One sample yielded the 18 T cell receptor beta chains listed below, sequenced in a study of T cells in Graves' hyperthyroidism and ophthalmopathy. The TCR beta CDR3 regions underwent amplification using RNA transcripts as the source. An initial round of RT-PCR targeting the TCR CDR3 relied on the HTBI primer set. A single record per CDR3 protein comes from TCRdb applying MiXCR to the multiplex PCR reads. The sample has about 400,000 distinct CDR3 sequences; just under 15% are singletons. Material for sequencing was blood. The receptor set was obtained from a woman aged 25-40 years with Graves' hyperthyroidism.

This clonotype was counted between two and nine times. This chain joins TRBV12-3 or TRBV12-4 and TRBJ2-2; unclear D gene. The CDR3 consists of 14 residues. The V and J ends lost 6 bases and 4 bases respectively, with 12 bases between them. CDR3 bases: TGTGCCAGCAGCCTTTTGCTTGCCACCGGGGAGCTGTTTTTT. Its translation is CASSLLLATGELFF.

This clonotype was observed a single time. The chain carries TRBV7-3 and TRBJ2-4; D not resolved. Trimming took 2 bases from V and 4 from J, leaving 18 bases between them. Germline V gene data show CDR1 as SGHTA and CDR2 as FQGTGA. This CDR3 is 17 amino acids long. CDR3 residues: CASSLEAPDTAKNIQYF. CDR3 DNA sequence: TGTGCCAGCAGCTTAGAGGCTCCCGATACGGCAAAAAACATTCAGTACTTC.

This clonotype was seen many times. V usage is TRBV30 and J usage is TRBJ2-7, with D unclear. CDR3 length: 12 residues. Germline V lookup: CDR1 GTSNPN, CDR2 SVGIG (reference sequence). Deletions cut 0 bases from V and 3 bases from J, with 6 bases between. In nucleotides, the CDR3 is TGTGCCTGGAGTGTATCTGGCTACGAGCAGTACTTC. It encodes CAWSVSGYEQYF.

This clonotype occurred a few times. The chain has TRBV29-1 and TRBJ2-1, with 7 bases fitting TRBD2. Trimming removed 5 bases from V and 0 bases from J; junction bases left unmatched: 13. CDR1 is SQVTM, CDR2 ANQGSEA, per germline. The CDR3 extends over 17 amino acids. CDR3 nucleotides: TGCAGCGTTCCCATTTACACTAGCGCGCCCTCCTACAATGAGCAGTTCTTC. This sequence encodes CSVPIYTSAPSYNEQFF.

This clonotype has ten or more counts. The rearrangement joins TRBV10-3 to TRBJ2-7; 10 bases map to TRBD2. Germline values: CDR1 ENHRY, CDR2 SYGVKD. The trim removed 3 bases at V and 0 bases at J, leaving 5 bases unmatched. This CDR3 is built from 16 residues. The CDR3 here is CAISDDWTSGSYEQYF. Written as DNA, the CDR3 is TGTGCCATCAGTGATGATTGGACTAGCGGCTCCTACGAGCAGTACTTC.

The chain employs TRBV9 and TRBJ2-1; TRBD1 matches at 9 bases. CDR3 length equals 15 residues. J gave up 12 bases and V 2 bases, and 12 bases lay outside the gene matches. From germline, CDR1 is SGDLS and CDR2 YYNGEE. The CDR3 bases are TGTGCCAGCAGCGTGAGGGACAGGGAGGGGGTCGGGCAGTTCTTC. This gives the protein CASSVRDREGVGQFF.

The chain is built from TRBV7-9 and TRBJ2-3; 9 bases map to TRBD2. Trimming took 4 bases from V and 2 from J; bases not matched to a gene: 7. CDR3 length: 16 amino acids. The germline CDR1 and CDR2 sequences are SEHNR and FQNEAQ (reference sequence). The CDR3 DNA reads TGTGCCAGCAGCTCCTCTAGCGGGGAAGACACAGATACGCAGTATTTT. It specifies CASSSSSGEDTDTQYF.

For this clonotype: A much larger clone sits a single nucleotide away, making a read error possible. The chain couples TRBV5-1 to TRBJ1-1; D ambiguous. Germline V lookup: CDR1 SGHRS, CDR2 YFSETQ. The CDR3 extends over 14 amino acids. The V gene lost 2 bases and the J gene lost 0 bases, with 8 bases spanning the gap. The CDR3: CASSLQRLNTEAFF. CDR3 bases: TGCGCCAGCAGCTTACAGCGACTGAACACTGAAGCTTTCTTT.

This clonotype was detected only a few times. The chain is built from TRBV12-3 or TRBV12-4 and TRBJ2-1, with TRBD2 identical over 8 bases. The CDR3 contains 14 residues. The ends lost 7 bases at V and 2 bases at J; junction bases unmatched: 4. CDR3 amino acids: CASITSGPYNEQFF. For the CDR3, the DNA is TGTGCCAGCATAACTAGCGGACCCTACAATGAGCAGTTCTTC.

In this sample, this clonotype turned up many times. V usage is TRBV6-1 and J usage is TRBJ2-7, with D uncertain. Trimming shortened V by 4 bases and J by 3 bases, and 10 bases separated the two germline ends. The germline gives CDR1 MNHNS, CDR2 SASEGT. The CDR3 spans 13 residues. CDR3 in amino acids: CASSAAFYYEQYF. The CDR3 DNA reads as TGTGCCAGCAGTGCAGCGTTCTACTACGAGCAGTACTTC.

Many counts were recorded for this clonotype. The V gene is TRBV3-1, the J gene TRBJ2-3, with D perhaps being TRBD1 or TRBD2 (5 bases each). The germline V gene has CDR1 LGHDT and CDR2 YNNKEL (reference sequence). V gave up 3 bases and J gave up 5 bases, with 6 bases separating them. CDR3 length: 12 residues. The DNA of the CDR3 is TGTGCCAGCAGCCAGAGGGGAGATACGCAGTATTTT. It specifies CASSQRGDTQYF.

V is TRBV10-3 and J is TRBJ2-3, with 7 positions matching TRBD1. Germline V lookup: CDR1 ENHRY, CDR2 SYGVKD. The V segment lost 6 bases and the J segment 5 bases; nucleotides outside the gene matches: 8. The CDR3 consists of 14 residues. The CDR3 region is CAIRIQGLGDTQYF. The DNA of the CDR3 is TGTGCCATCAGGATACAGGGGCTCGGAGATACGCAGTATTTT.

This clonotype was seen many times. The chain recombines TRBV28 with TRBJ2-3, with D possibly TRBD2 on 5 matching bases. Germline CDR1 MDHEN, CDR2 SYDVKM. V shed 8 bases and J shed 3 bases, with 6 bases lying between them. The CDR3 runs to 11 residues. The CDR3 is CASGGTDTQYF. The CDR3 DNA sequence: TGTGCCAGCGGCGGGACAGATACGCAGTATTTT.

This clonotype was seen many times. The gene calls are TRBV27 and TRBJ2-1; D is unclear. This CDR3 has 16 residues. Germline V lookup: CDR1 MNHEY, CDR2 SMNVEV (reference sequence). V lost 2 bases and J lost 0, with 11 bases in between. In DNA form, the CDR3 reads TGTGCCAGCAGTTTAGAACGGCTGAGCTCCTACAATGAGCAGTTCTTC. Translating gives CASSLERLSSYNEQFF.

This clonotype was observed many times. The chain joins TRBV6-1 to TRBJ2-2, with 8 bases aligning to TRBD1. CDR3 length: 18 amino acids. Trimming at V came to 5 bases and at J to 0 bases, leaving 11 bases not matched to a gene. Germline V gene data show CDR1 as MNHNS and CDR2 as SASEGT. The CDR3 DNA is TGTGCCAGCAGTAAACTACTGGGACAGGCTGCGAACACCGGGGAGCTGTTTTTT. Protein sequence: CASSKLLGQAANTGELFF.

This clonotype was observed a handful of times. This chain uses TRBV19 with TRBJ2-1, with 7 bases aligning to TRBD2. Germline trimming cut 2 bases from V and 0 bases from J; bases unmatched to any gene: 1. The CDR3 consists of 15 residues. Germline CDR1 reads LNHDA; CDR2 reads SQIVND (reference sequence). The CDR3 reads CASSIREDSYNEQFF. DNA for the CDR3: TGTGCCAGTAGTATACGGGAGGACTCCTACAATGAGCAGTTCTTC.

This clonotype was counted at least ten times. This chain uses TRBV18 with TRBJ2-1, with TRBD2 matching 8 bases. The junction had 8 bases not matched to a gene; V was cut back by 6 bases and J by 4 bases. Germline V CDR1 and CDR2: KGHSH, LQKENI. The CDR3 is made up of 15 amino acids. The CDR3 here is CASSRLPSGYNEQFF. CDR3 DNA: TGTGCCAGCTCCCGACTGCCTAGCGGGTACAATGAGCAGTTCTTC.

The chain recombines TRBV6-1 with TRBJ2-4, with D perhaps given as TRBD1 or TRBD2 (5 bases each). V was cut by 6 bases and J by 8 bases, with 11 bases left in between. The CDR3 is made up of 12 amino acids. From germline, CDR1 is MNHNS and CDR2 SASEGT. The CDR3 nucleotides are TGTGCCAGCAGATCCGGGACGGACATTCAGTACTTC. This encodes CASRSGTDIQYF.